What follows are 8 T cell receptor beta chains derived from one specimen sequenced in a study of T-cell memory formation after mild COVID-19. TCRdb re-derived calls from the 5' RACE reads in MiXCR, one entry per CDR3 protein. The sample includes about 15,000 distinct CDR3 sequences, 20% to 25% of them seen just once. Sequencing input: PBMCs or a T cell subset sorted from them (not recorded which). The receptors shown here come from a man younger than 35 who had mild COVID-19 (a few samples of this study predate the infection). Cell type and time point are not known.

This clonotype was seen ten or more times. The CDR3 spells CASSLSGANVLTF. The CDR3 DNA reads as TGTGCCAGCAGTTTATCTGGGGCCAACGTCCTGACTTTC. This sequence joins TRBV27 and TRBJ2-6; D is unresolved. Germline values: CDR1 MNHEY, CDR2 SMNVEV (reference sequence). Trimming took 0 bases from V and 3 from J, leaving 0 bases between them. CDR3 length: 13 residues.

This clonotype was picked up one time. The rearrangement links TRBV13 to TRBJ1-1; D gene uncertain. The germline gives CDR1 PRHDT, CDR2 FYEKMQ (reference sequence). The CDR3 has 16 residues. The V and J ends lost 5 bases and 8 bases respectively, with 24 bases between them. CDR3 loop: CASSPGEIRVGAEAFF. The CDR3 coding sequence is TGTGCCAGCAGCCCTGGGGAGATCCGGGTGGGTGCGGAAGCTTTCTTT.

The V and J genes are TRBV6-1 and TRBJ2-5, with TRBD2 identical over 9 bases. Germline V gene lookup returns CDR1 MNHNS and CDR2 SASEGT. This CDR3 has 15 amino acids. The V and J ends lost 6 bases and 2 bases, in that order; junction bases with no gene match: 7. CDR3 loop: CASSGGGGGQETQYF. Written as DNA, the CDR3 is TGTGCCAGCAGCGGAGGCGGGGGGGGACAAGAGACCCAGTACTTC.

This clonotype was recorded many times. The chain joins TRBV9 to TRBJ2-2; 9 bases are shared with TRBD1. The V and J ends lost 4 bases and 6 bases, in that order; junction bases with no gene match: 10. Germline V CDR1 and CDR2: SGDLS, YYNGEE. The CDR3 runs to 16 residues. The DNA of the CDR3 is TGTGCCAGCAGCTATTCGGGACAGGGCCCCGCCGGGGAGCTGTTTTTT. Its protein is CASSYSGQGPAGELFF.

Many counts were recorded for this clonotype. The gene calls are TRBV28 and TRBJ1-5, with D hard to call. V was shortened by 0 bases and J by 1 base, with 13 bases between the two germline ends. The length of the CDR3 is 17 residues. Germline CDR1 MDHEN, CDR2 SYDVKM. CDR3: CASSLWRVGRSNQPQHF. As DNA, the CDR3 is TGTGCCAGCAGTTTATGGAGAGTTGGAAGAAGCAATCAGCCCCAGCATTTT.

This clonotype was observed at least ten times. The rearrangement joins TRBV11-2 to TRBJ2-6; D is perhaps TRBD2 (5 bases). This CDR3 has 14 amino acids. Germline V lookup: CDR1 SGHAT, CDR2 FQNNGV. Deletions cut 6 bases from V and 0 bases from J, with 6 bases between. In DNA form, the CDR3 reads TGTGCCAGCAGGAGCGGCTCTGGGGCCAACGTCCTGACTTTC. It yields the protein CASRSGSGANVLTF.

The chain joins TRBV12-3 or TRBV12-4 to TRBJ2-2, with D unresolved. Trimming removed 6 bases at V and 7 bases at J, with 9 bases between. This CDR3 region has 12 residues. The CDR3 DNA reads as TGTGCCAGCAGCCCCTGGGTCGGGGAGCTGTTTTTT. It codes for CASSPWVGELFF.

This clonotype showed up many times. The chain has TRBV15 and TRBJ1-1, with D uncertain. The CDR3 covers 16 residues. The germline V and J ends were trimmed by 3 bases and 5 bases, with 19 bases remaining between them. Germline CDR1 LNHNV, CDR2 YYDKDF (reference sequence). CDR3 nucleotide sequence: TGTGCCACCAGCAGGGCCCCGTCGTCGATGAGGACTGAAGCTTTCTTT. It specifies CATSRAPSSMRTEAFF.